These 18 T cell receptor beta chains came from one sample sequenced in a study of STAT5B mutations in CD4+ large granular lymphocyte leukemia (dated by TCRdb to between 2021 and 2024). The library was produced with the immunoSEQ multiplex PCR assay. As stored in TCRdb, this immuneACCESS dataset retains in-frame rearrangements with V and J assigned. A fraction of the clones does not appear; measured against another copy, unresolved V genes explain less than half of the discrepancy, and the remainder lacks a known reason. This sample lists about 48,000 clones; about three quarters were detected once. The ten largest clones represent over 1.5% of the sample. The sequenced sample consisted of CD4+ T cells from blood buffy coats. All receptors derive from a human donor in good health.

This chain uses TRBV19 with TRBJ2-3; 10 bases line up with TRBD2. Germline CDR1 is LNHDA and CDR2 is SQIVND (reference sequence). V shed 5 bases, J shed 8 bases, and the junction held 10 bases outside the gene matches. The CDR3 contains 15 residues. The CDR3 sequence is CASSALAGGEGTQYF. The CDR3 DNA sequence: TGTGCCAGTAGTGCCTTAGCGGGGGGCGAGGGTACGCAGTATTTT.

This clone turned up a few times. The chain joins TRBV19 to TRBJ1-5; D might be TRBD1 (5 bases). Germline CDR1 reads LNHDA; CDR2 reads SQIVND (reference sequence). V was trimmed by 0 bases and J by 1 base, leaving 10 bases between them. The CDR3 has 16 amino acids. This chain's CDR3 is CASSIDGGGSNQPQHF. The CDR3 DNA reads TGTGCCAGTAGTATAGATGGCGGGGGAAGCAATCAGCCCCAGCATTTT. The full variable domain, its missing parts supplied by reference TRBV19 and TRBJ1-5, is DGGITQSPKYLFRKEGQNVTLSCEQNLNHDAMYWYRQDPGQGLRLIYYSQIVNDFQKGDIAEGYSVSREKKESFPLTVTSAQKNPTAFYLCASSIDGGGSNQPQHFGDGTRLSIL.

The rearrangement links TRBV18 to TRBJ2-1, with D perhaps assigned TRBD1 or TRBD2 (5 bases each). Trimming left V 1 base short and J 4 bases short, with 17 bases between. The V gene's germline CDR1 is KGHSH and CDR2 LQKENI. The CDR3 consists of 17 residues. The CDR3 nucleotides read TGTGCCAGCTCACCACGCAGAGGGGAAGGGTTATACAATGAGCAGTTCTTC. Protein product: CASSPRRGEGLYNEQFF. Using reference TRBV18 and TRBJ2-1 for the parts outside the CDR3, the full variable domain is NAGVMQNPRHLVRRRGQEARLRCSPMKGHSHVYWYRQLPEEGLKFMVYLQKENIIDESGMPKERFSAEFPKEGPSILRIQQVVRGDSAAYFCASSPRRGEGLYNEQFFGPGTRLTVL.

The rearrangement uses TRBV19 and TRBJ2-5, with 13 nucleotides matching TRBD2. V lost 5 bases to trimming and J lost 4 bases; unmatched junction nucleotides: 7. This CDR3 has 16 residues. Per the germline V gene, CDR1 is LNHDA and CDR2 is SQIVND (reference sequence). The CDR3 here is CASSPRLAGGGETQYF. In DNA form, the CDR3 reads TGTGCCAGTAGTCCCAGACTAGCGGGGGGAGGAGAGACCCAGTACTTC.

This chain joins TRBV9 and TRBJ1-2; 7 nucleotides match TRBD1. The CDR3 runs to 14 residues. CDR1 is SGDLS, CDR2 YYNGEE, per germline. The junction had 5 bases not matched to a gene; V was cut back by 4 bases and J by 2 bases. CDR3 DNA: TGTGCCAGCAGCTCGACAGGGCTCAACTATGGCTACACCTTC. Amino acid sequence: CASSSTGLNYGYTF.

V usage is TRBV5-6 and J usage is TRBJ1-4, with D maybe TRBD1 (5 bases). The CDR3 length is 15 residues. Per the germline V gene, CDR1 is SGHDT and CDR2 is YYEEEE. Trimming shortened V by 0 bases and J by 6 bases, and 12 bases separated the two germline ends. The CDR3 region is CASSLGRGPYEKLFF. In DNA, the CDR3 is TGTGCCAGCAGCTTGGGACGGGGACCTTATGAAAAACTGTTTTTT.

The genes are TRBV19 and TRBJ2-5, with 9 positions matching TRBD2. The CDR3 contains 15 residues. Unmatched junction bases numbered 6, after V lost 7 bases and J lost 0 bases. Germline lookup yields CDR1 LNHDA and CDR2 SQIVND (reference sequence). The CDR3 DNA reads TGTGCCAGTATCCAAGCGGGGGGTCACCAAGAGACCCAGTACTTC. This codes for CASIQAGGHQETQYF.

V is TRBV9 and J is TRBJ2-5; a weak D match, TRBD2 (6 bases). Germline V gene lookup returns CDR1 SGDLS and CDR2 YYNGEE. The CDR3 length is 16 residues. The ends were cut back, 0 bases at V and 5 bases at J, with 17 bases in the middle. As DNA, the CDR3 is TGTGCCAGCAGCGTAGGCGTCGGCGGGGAGGTCGAGACCCAGTACTTC. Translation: CASSVGVGGEVETQYF.

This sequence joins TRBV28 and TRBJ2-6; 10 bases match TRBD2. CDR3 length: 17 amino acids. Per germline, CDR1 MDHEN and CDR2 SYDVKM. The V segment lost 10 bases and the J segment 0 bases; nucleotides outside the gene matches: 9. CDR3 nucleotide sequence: TGTGCCACCTATAGCGGGGGGCCGCCCTCTGGGGCCAACGTCCTGACTTTC. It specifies CATYSGGPPSGANVLTF.

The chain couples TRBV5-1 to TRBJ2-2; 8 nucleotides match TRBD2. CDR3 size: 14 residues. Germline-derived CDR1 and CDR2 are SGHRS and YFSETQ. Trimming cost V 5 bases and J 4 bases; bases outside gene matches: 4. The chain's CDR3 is CASSFLAGTGELFF. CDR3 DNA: TGCGCCAGCAGTTTTCTAGCGGGCACCGGGGAGCTGTTTTTT.

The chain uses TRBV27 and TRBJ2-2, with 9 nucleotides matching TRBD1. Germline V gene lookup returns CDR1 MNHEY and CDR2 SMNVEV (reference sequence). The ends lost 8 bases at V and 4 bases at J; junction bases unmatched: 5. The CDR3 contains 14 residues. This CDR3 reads CASRSGQGTGELFF. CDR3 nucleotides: TGTGCCAGCCGGTCGGGACAGGGCACCGGGGAGCTGTTTTTT.

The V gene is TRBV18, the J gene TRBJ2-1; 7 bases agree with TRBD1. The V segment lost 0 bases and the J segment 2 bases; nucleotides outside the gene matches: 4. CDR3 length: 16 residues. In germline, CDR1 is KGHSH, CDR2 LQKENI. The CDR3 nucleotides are TGTGCCAGCTCACCACCGCGACAGGGCACCTACAATGAGCAGTTCTTC. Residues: CASSPPRQGTYNEQFF.

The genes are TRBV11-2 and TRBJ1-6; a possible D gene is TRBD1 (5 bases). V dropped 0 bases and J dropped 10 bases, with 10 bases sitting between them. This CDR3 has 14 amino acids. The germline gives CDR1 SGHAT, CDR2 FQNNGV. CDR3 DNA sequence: TGTGCCAGCAGCTTAGATCTGGGGGTCTCACCCCTCCACTTT. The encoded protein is CASSLDLGVSPLHF.

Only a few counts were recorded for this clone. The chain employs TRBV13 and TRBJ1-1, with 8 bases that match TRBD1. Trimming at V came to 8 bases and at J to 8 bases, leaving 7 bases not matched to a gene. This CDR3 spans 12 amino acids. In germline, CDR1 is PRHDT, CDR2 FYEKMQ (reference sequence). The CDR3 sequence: CASRPRDREAFF. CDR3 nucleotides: TGTGCCAGCCGACCCCGGGACAGGGAAGCTTTCTTT. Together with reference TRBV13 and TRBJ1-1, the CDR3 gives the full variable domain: AAGVIQSPRHLIKEKRETATLKCYPIPRHDTVYWYQQGPGQDPQFLISFYEKMQSDKGSIPDRFSAQQFSDYHSELNMSSLELGDSALYFCASRPRDREAFFGQGTRLTVV.

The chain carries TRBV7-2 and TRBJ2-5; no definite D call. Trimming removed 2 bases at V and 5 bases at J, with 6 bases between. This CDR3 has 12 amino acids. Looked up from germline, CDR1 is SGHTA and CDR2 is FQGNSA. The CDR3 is CASSLNGETQYF. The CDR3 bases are TGTGCCAGCAGCTTAAATGGCGAGACCCAGTACTTC.

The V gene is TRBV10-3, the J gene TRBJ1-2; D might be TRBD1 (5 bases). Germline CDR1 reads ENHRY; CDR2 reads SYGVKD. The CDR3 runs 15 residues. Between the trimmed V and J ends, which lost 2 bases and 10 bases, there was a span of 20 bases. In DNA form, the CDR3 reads TGTGCCATCAGTGAGGCCTCAGGGCCCACTAGTGACTACACCTTC. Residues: CAISEASGPTSDYTF.

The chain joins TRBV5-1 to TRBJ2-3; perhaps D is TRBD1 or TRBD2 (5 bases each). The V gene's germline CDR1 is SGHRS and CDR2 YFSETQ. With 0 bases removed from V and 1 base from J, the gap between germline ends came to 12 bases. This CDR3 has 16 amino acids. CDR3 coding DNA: TGCGCCAGCAGCTTGGGGGGGTCCAGCGGCACAGATACGCAGTATTTT. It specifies CASSLGGSSGTDTQYF.

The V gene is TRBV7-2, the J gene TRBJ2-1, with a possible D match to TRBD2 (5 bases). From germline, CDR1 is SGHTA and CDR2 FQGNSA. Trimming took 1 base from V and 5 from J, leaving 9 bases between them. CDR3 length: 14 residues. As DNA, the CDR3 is TGTGCCAGCAGCTTAGTAGCTAGCCACAATGAGCAGTTCTTC. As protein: CASSLVASHNEQFF.